This T cell receptor beta chain appears in the sequencing data of a study of STAT3 mutations in large granular lymphocyte leukemia (dated by TCRdb to 2018 to 2020). Turning to the overall study: In roughly half of the longitudinally sequenced T-LGLL patients, canonical activating STAT3 mutations were detected. One or more immunosuppressive therapy regimens were given to more than half of T-LGLL patients, and hematologic response was seen in 40% of the treated patients. Patients with T-cell large granular lymphocyte leukemia underwent serial deep sequencing of TCRbeta CDR3 and STAT3 to reconstruct clonal hierarchy and dynamics. From an initial cohort of approximately 190 LGL patients, eighteen representative T-LGLL cases were picked for longitudinal TCRbeta and STAT3 sequencing. A couple of patients with natural killer LGL leukemia were also sequenced longitudinally as controls within the study. Patients were sequenced at around 4 time points on average, with the number of samplings per patient ranging from 2 to 8. What the research found in general, with its limitations: Because no samples were available when a clone first appeared, clonal expansion was inferred from samplings taken at other points. Several patients had a dominant TCR clone burden greater than the STAT3 mutant burden, which suggests that the STAT3 mutation arose secondarily within a clone that had already expanded. Linking therapy response to changes in TCR clonal burden was complicated by variable intervals between samplings and by differing treatment regimens. Because codominant clonotypes persisted in some patients, a small but highly pathogenic clone may have been missed. Every T-LGLL patient showed at least one immunodominant TCRbeta clonotype, and about half showed multiple immunodominant subclonotypes. TCR clonotype switching after therapy was seen in about 35% of the 18 patients, with all newly emerging clones being STAT3 wild type.

The same DNA, extracted from blood mononuclear cells, served for both the TCR sequencing and the STAT3 sequencing. TCRbeta libraries were sequenced on an Illumina MiSeq, and an average of around 41,000 productive templates per sample was obtained. Using multiplex PCR amplification, the immunoSEQ assay generated the TCRbeta CDR3 libraries. The paper's processing steps were these. Following a previously defined approach, repertoire diversity was calculated, and values close to 0 point to extremely monoclonal samples. The table was pulled from immuneACCESS by TCRdb, which kept in-frame rearrangements only. Such tables lose some clones; where checked, under half of the loss comes from unresolved V genes, and the rest has no known cause. D and trimming come from the DNA, and the V and J calls and clone size come from that table. Present in this sample are some 1,400 clones, approximately 75% of which were seen just once. The ten largest clones add up to about 42% of the sample.

Of note for this clone: It lacks a known antigen. No base-level quality is on record; no much larger clone is a single base apart.

Sequences KGHSH (CDR1) and LQKENI (CDR2) are obtained from the germline V gene. V is reduced by 2 bases and J by 1 base, leaving a spacing of 12 bases between them. Including the terminal cysteine and phenylalanine, the CDR3 comprises 16 residues. The sequence is cut down to CDR3 DNA, 48 bases in frame from base 1. The chain uses TRBV18 and TRBJ1-5, with no confident D gene call. Material for sequencing was peripheral blood mononuclear cells. The clonotype originates from a man between 45 and 60 years old with T-cell large granular lymphocyte leukemia. Some clones in this sample may be carry-over from other donors' samples. The age is the age at diagnosis. This receptor has the CDR3 CASSPISLGSNQPQHF. The DNA sequence is TGTGCCAGCTCACCAATTTCGTTGGGGAGCAATCAGCCCCAGCATTTT. The full variable domain, with segments outside the CDR3 supplied by the reference TRBV18 and TRBJ1-5 proteins, appears as NAGVMQNPRHLVRRRGQEARLRCSPMKGHSHVYWYRQLPEEGLKFMVYLQKENIIDESGMPKERFSAEFPKEGPSILRIQQVVRGDSAAYFCASSPISLGSNQPQHFGDGTRLSIL.